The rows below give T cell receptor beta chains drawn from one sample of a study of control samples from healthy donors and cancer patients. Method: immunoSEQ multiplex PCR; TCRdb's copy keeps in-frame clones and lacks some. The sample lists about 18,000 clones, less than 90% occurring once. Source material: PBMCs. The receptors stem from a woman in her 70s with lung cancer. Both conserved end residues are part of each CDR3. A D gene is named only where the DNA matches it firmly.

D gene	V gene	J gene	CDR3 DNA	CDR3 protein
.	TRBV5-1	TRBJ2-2	TGCGCCAGCAGCTTGACCCGCCCCACAGCTTCCACCGGGGAGCTGTTTTTT	CASSLTRPTASTGELFF
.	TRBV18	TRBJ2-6	TGTGCCAGCTCACCTCAGGGGGGGTTCTCTGGGGCCAACGTCCTGACTTTC	CASSPQGGFSGANVLTF
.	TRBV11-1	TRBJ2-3	TGTGCCAGCAGGCCAATGAGAACGGATACGCAGTATTTT	CASRPMRTDTQYF
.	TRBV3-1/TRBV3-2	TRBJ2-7	TGTGCCAGCAGCCAAGACGGAGCGAAAGGCGAGCAGTACTTC	CASSQDGAKGEQYF
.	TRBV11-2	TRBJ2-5	TGTGCCAGCAGCCCCCGGGGGATTACAAAAGAGACCCAGTACTTC	CASSPRGITKETQYF
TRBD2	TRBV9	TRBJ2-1	TGTGCCAGCAGCGTAGGGACTAGCGGCTACAATGAGCAGTTCTTC	CASSVGTSGYNEQFF
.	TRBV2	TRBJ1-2	TGTGCCAGCAGGCTATACAGGGACCGCTATGGCTACACCTTC	CASRLYRDRYGYTF
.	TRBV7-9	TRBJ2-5	TGTGCCAGCAGCTCCCACGAGAGGTACCAAGAGACCCAGTACTTC	CASSSHERYQETQYF
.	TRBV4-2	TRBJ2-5	TGTGCCAGCAGCCAAGGTTTAGTAGCGGACCTACAAGAGACCCAGTACTTC	CASSQGLVADLQETQYF
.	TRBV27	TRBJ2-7	TGTGCCAGCAGTTTATCGGGCGAGCAGTACTTC	CASSLSGEQYF
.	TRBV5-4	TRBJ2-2	TGTGCCAGCAGCTTGCAGGGGACCGGGGAGCTGTTTTTT	CASSLQGTGELFF